Listed below are T cell receptor beta chains from one sample, sequenced in a study of blood T cell repertoires in COVID-19. Clones were read by immunoSEQ multiplex PCR, and TCRdb kept only the in-frame ones, dropping some. This sample has under 250,000 clones, with around 83% found just once. Sequenced material: peripheral blood. These receptor sequences come from a middle-aged man with active or convalescent COVID-19. The CDR3 runs from the conserved cysteine through the conserved F or W. The D gene is left open where the match is weak. Clone sizes are given selectively: once, few, many, or a class where the clone is expanded.

j_call,clone_size,d_call,v_call,cdr3_nt,cdr3_aa
TRBJ2-1,NA,TRBD2,TRBV19,TGTGCCAGTAGTCCCCGGGGGGGACTCAGTGAGCAGTTCTTC,CASSPRGGLSEQFF
TRBJ2-7,NA,NA,TRBV25-1,TGTGCCAGCAGTAAACACTACGAGCAGTACTTC,CASSKHYEQYF
TRBJ1-6,NA,NA,TRBV27,TGTGCCAGCAGTTACGGCAGGGTAGGATCACCCCTCCACTTT,CASSYGRVGSPLHF
TRBJ2-7,NA,TRBD2,TRBV2,TGTGCCAGCAGCCTCCCGGGGGAGGGAATAATATCCTACGAGCAGTACTTC,CASSLPGEGIISYEQYF
TRBJ2-2,NA,TRBD1,TRBV19,TGTGCCAGTTCTGGGACAGGGGCGGCCGGGGAGCTGTTTTTT,CASSGTGAAGELFF
TRBJ2-2,NA,TRBD1,TRBV7-7,TGTGCTAGCAGTCAGACAGGGCAGGCCGGGGAGCTGTTTTTT,CASSQTGQAGELFF
TRBJ2-1,once,NA,TRBV11-3,TGTGCCAGCAGCCCCCGGGGGTCCAATGAGCAGTTCTTC,CASSPRGSNEQFF
TRBJ2-7,NA,TRBD2,TRBV4-3,TGCGCCAGCAGCCAGCAAGACGGGGGGGCCTACGAGCAGTACTTC,CASSQQDGGAYEQYF
TRBJ2-7,NA,NA,TRBV5-6,TGTGCCAGCAGCTTGGCCAGGACCTACGAGCAGTACTTC,CASSLARTYEQYF
TRBJ2-3,NA,NA,TRBV27,TGTGCCAGCGGGCTCGGCGCTGGATACACAGATACGCAGTATTTT,CASGLGAGYTDTQYF
TRBJ2-7,once,TRBD2,TRBV9,TGTGCCAGCAGCGTAGCTGCGGGAGGGGTCTACGAGCAGTACTTC,CASSVAAGGVYEQYF
TRBJ2-2,NA,NA,TRBV19,TGTGCCAGTAGTATCCGGCCGGGCACCGGGGAGCTGTTTTTT,CASSIRPGTGELFF
TRBJ1-2,NA,NA,TRBV11-2,TGTGCCAGCAGCCTAGGTGAAGGGGATGGCTACACCTTC,CASSLGEGDGYTF
TRBJ2-3,NA,TRBD2,TRBV3-1/TRBV3-2,TGTGCCAGCAGCCAAGTCTTCCAGGCGGGGGGACGCACAGATACGCAGTATTTT,CASSQVFQAGGRTDTQYF
TRBJ1-1,NA,NA,TRBV11-3,TGTGCCAGCAGCTTAGTAGGGCGGGGCACTGAAGCTTTCTTT,CASSLVGRGTEAFF
TRBJ2-5,NA,TRBD1,TRBV28,TGTGCCAGCAGTCCCGGGACAGGGGGCGGCGAGACCCAGTACTTC,CASSPGTGGGETQYF
TRBJ1-1,NA,NA,TRBV5-1,TGCGCCAGCATTTCCCAGAATGAAGCTTTCTTT,CASISQNEAFF
TRBJ1-4,NA,TRBD1,TRBV7-9,TGTGCCAGCAGCCCTAGGACAGGGGCGGGTGAAAAACTGTTTTTT,CASSPRTGAGEKLFF
TRBJ1-5,NA,NA,TRBV10-3,TGTGCCATCAGTGAAGGTCAACAGGCAAATCAGCCCCAGCATTTT,CAISEGQQANQPQHF
TRBJ2-6,NA,TRBD1,TRBV9,TGTGCCAGCAGCGGGAGGACAGGGGCCCCTCTCTCTGGGGCCAACGTCCTGACTTTC,CASSGRTGAPLSGANVLTF
TRBJ1-6,NA,NA,TRBV24-1,TGTGCCACCTCAGCCACGACAGGTAAAGCCTATAATTCACCCCTCCACTTT,CATSATTGKAYNSPLHF
TRBJ2-7,NA,NA,TRBV11-2,TGTGCCAGCAGCTTCAAACGGGACTTCGCCTACGAGCAGTACTTC,CASSFKRDFAYEQYF